A selection of T cell receptor beta chains follows, all from one sample in a study of T cell responses to AZD1222 COVID-19 vaccine. The method was immunoSEQ multiplex PCR; TCRdb's version includes in-frame clones alone and lacks a portion of them. The table lists 70,000 to 80,000 clones, 75% to 90% of them singletons. Specimen: peripheral blood, collected on day 0 of AZD1222 vaccination. The source is an adult in good health. Each CDR3 is given with its conserved first and last residue. The order of the fields is clone size, J gene, D gene, V gene, CDR3 protein, CDR3 DNA. D genes are given only for firm matches. Clone sizes are given selectively: once, few, many, or a class where the clone is expanded.

clone_size: NA
j_call: TRBJ1-2
d_call: TRBD1
v_call: TRBV7-9
cdr3_aa: CASSLVDRDGYGYTF
cdr3_nt: TGTGCCAGCAGCTTAGTAGACAGGGATGGCTATGGCTACACCTTC

clone_size: NA
j_call: TRBJ2-5
d_call: NA
v_call: TRBV19
cdr3_aa: CASSVQGQETQYF
cdr3_nt: TGTGCCAGTAGTGTTCAGGGACAAGAGACCCAGTACTTC

clone_size: few
j_call: TRBJ2-1
d_call: TRBD1
v_call: TRBV7-9
cdr3_aa: CASSPRTGVGEQFF
cdr3_nt: TGTGCCAGCAGCCCCCGGACAGGGGTTGGTGAGCAGTTCTTC

clone_size: NA
j_call: TRBJ1-4
d_call: NA
v_call: TRBV7-9
cdr3_aa: CASSHRDERKGLFF
cdr3_nt: TGTGCCAGCAGCCACCGGGATGAAAGAAAAGGGCTGTTTTTT

clone_size: NA
j_call: TRBJ2-3
d_call: TRBD2
v_call: TRBV9
cdr3_aa: CASSVLADTDTQYF
cdr3_nt: TGTGCCAGCAGCGTACTAGCGGACACAGATACGCAGTATTTT

clone_size: NA
j_call: TRBJ2-6
d_call: NA
v_call: TRBV6-1
cdr3_aa: CASSELGFGANVLTF
cdr3_nt: TGTGCCAGCAGTGAATTGGGTTTTGGGGCCAACGTCCTGACTTTC

clone_size: NA
j_call: TRBJ1-5
d_call: TRBD1
v_call: TRBV6-2/TRBV6-3
cdr3_aa: CASSTTGGRQPQHF
cdr3_nt: TGTGCCAGCAGTACAACAGGGGGTCGGCAGCCCCAGCATTTT

clone_size: NA
j_call: TRBJ1-1
d_call: TRBD1
v_call: TRBV3-1/TRBV3-2
cdr3_aa: CASSDRDLEAFF
cdr3_nt: TGTGCCAGCAGTGACAGGGACCTTGAAGCTTTCTTT

clone_size: NA
j_call: TRBJ2-1
d_call: NA
v_call: TRBV5-5
cdr3_aa: CASSLGLEVSNEQFF
cdr3_nt: TGTGCCAGCAGCTTGGGACTAGAGGTTTCCAATGAGCAGTTCTTC

clone_size: NA
j_call: TRBJ1-1
d_call: NA
v_call: TRBV5-4
cdr3_aa: CASSSQRRLNTEAFF
cdr3_nt: TGTGCCAGCAGCTCGCAACGAAGGTTGAACACTGAAGCTTTCTTT

clone_size: NA
j_call: TRBJ2-7
d_call: NA
v_call: TRBV7-2
cdr3_aa: CASSYRSYEQYF
cdr3_nt: TGTGCCAGCAGCTACAGGTCGTACGAGCAGTACTTC

clone_size: NA
j_call: TRBJ1-1
d_call: NA
v_call: TRBV5-6
cdr3_aa: CASSPDSNTEAFF
cdr3_nt: TGTGCCAGCAGTCCCGACAGTAACACTGAAGCTTTCTTT

clone_size: NA
j_call: TRBJ1-5
d_call: TRBD1
v_call: TRBV19
cdr3_aa: CASSIDSGTGAYQPQHF
cdr3_nt: TGTGCCAGTAGTATAGACTCAGGGACAGGGGCCTATCAGCCCCAGCATTTT

clone_size: NA
j_call: TRBJ2-3
d_call: NA
v_call: TRBV30
cdr3_aa: CAWSVGTYTDTQYF
cdr3_nt: TGTGCCTGGAGTGTCGGGACGTACACAGATACGCAGTATTTT

clone_size: few
j_call: TRBJ1-1
d_call: NA
v_call: TRBV5-8
cdr3_aa: CASSLQGNTEAFF
cdr3_nt: TGTGCCAGCAGCTTACAGGGGAACACTGAAGCTTTCTTT

clone_size: NA
j_call: TRBJ2-3
d_call: NA
v_call: TRBV21-1
cdr3_aa: CASIEELAGRLDTDTQYF
cdr3_nt: TGTGCCAGCATCGAAGAACTAGCGGGAAGGCTGGACACAGATACGCAGTATTTT

clone_size: NA
j_call: TRBJ1-1
d_call: NA
v_call: TRBV27
cdr3_aa: CASSLQGPTEAFF
cdr3_nt: TGTGCCAGCAGTTTACAGGGGCCCACTGAAGCTTTCTTT

clone_size: NA
j_call: TRBJ1-1
d_call: NA
v_call: TRBV28
cdr3_aa: CASSLGKMNTEAFF
cdr3_nt: TGTGCCAGCAGTTTAGGAAAAATGAACACTGAAGCTTTCTTT

clone_size: NA
j_call: TRBJ1-1
d_call: NA
v_call: TRBV27
cdr3_aa: CASSLSLNTEAFF
cdr3_nt: TGTGCCAGCAGTTTATCTCTGAACACTGAAGCTTTCTTT

clone_size: NA
j_call: TRBJ1-2
d_call: TRBD1
v_call: TRBV28
cdr3_aa: CASSIPGQGNYGYTF
cdr3_nt: TGTGCCAGCAGTATTCCGGGACAGGGTAACTATGGCTACACCTTC

clone_size: NA
j_call: TRBJ2-5
d_call: NA
v_call: TRBV5-1
cdr3_aa: CASNRRDGETQYF
cdr3_nt: TGCGCCAGCAATCGTAGGGACGGTGAGACCCAGTACTTC

clone_size: NA
j_call: TRBJ2-7
d_call: NA
v_call: TRBV5-8
cdr3_aa: CASTAIRTGGAEQYF
cdr3_nt: TGTGCCAGCACCGCAATCAGAACAGGGGGGGCCGAGCAGTACTTC

clone_size: NA
j_call: TRBJ1-5
d_call: NA
v_call: TRBV4-2
cdr3_aa: CASSQEGGNQPQHF
cdr3_nt: TGTGCCAGCAGCCAAGAGGGGGGCAATCAGCCCCAGCATTTT

clone_size: NA
j_call: TRBJ1-2
d_call: NA
v_call: TRBV7-2
cdr3_aa: CASSLARERNYGYTF
cdr3_nt: TGTGCCAGCAGCTTAGCCCGCGAAAGAAACTATGGCTACACCTTC

clone_size: NA
j_call: TRBJ1-3
d_call: NA
v_call: TRBV18
cdr3_aa: CASSPAVQQGNTIYF
cdr3_nt: TGTGCCAGCTCACCAGCAGTACAGCAAGGAAACACCATATATTTT

clone_size: once
j_call: TRBJ2-7
d_call: TRBD1
v_call: TRBV7-2
cdr3_aa: CASSLLRDRGSYEQYF
cdr3_nt: TGTGCCAGCAGCTTACTCCGGGACAGGGGCTCCTACGAGCAGTACTTC

clone_size: NA
j_call: TRBJ2-7
d_call: TRBD2
v_call: TRBV19
cdr3_aa: CASSTGGDWTYEQYF
cdr3_nt: TGTGCCAGTAGCACGGGGGGGGACTGGACCTACGAGCAGTACTTC

clone_size: NA
j_call: TRBJ1-1
d_call: NA
v_call: TRBV5-8
cdr3_aa: CASSLGGQPTEAFF
cdr3_nt: TGTGCCAGCAGCTTGGGGGGACAACCCACTGAAGCTTTCTTT

clone_size: NA
j_call: TRBJ1-5
d_call: TRBD1
v_call: TRBV27
cdr3_aa: CASSITTGQGPWNQPQHF
cdr3_nt: TGTGCCAGCAGTATCACGACAGGGCAGGGGCCTTGGAATCAGCCCCAGCATTTT

clone_size: NA
j_call: TRBJ1-1
d_call: NA
v_call: TRBV30
cdr3_aa: CASNRQVENTEAFF
cdr3_nt: TGTGCCTCCAATCGACAGGTCGAGAACACTGAAGCTTTCTTT

clone_size: once
j_call: TRBJ1-2
d_call: TRBD1
v_call: TRBV7-3
cdr3_aa: CASSPGTGGYGYTF
cdr3_nt: TGTGCCAGCAGCCCGGGGACAGGCGGCTATGGCTACACCTTC

clone_size: once
j_call: TRBJ2-3
d_call: TRBD2
v_call: TRBV5-1
cdr3_aa: CASSRLPGGTDTQYF
cdr3_nt: TGCGCCAGCAGCAGACTTCCGGGGGGTACAGATACGCAGTATTTT

clone_size: NA
j_call: TRBJ1-3
d_call: NA
v_call: TRBV4-1
cdr3_aa: CASSLSPDSSGNTIYF
cdr3_nt: TGCGCCAGCAGCCTTTCCCCGGACAGCTCTGGAAACACCATATATTTT

clone_size: NA
j_call: TRBJ2-7
d_call: TRBD2
v_call: TRBV4-2
cdr3_aa: CASSQFVLAGPYEQYF
cdr3_nt: TGTGCCAGCAGCCAATTCGTTCTAGCGGGACCATACGAGCAGTACTTC

clone_size: many
j_call: TRBJ1-2
d_call: NA
v_call: TRBV28
cdr3_aa: CASSLGAAAAGYTF
cdr3_nt: TGTGCCAGCAGTTTAGGGGCCGCAGCCGCCGGCTACACCTTC

clone_size: NA
j_call: TRBJ2-2
d_call: NA
v_call: TRBV19
cdr3_aa: CASSKGLDVLFF
cdr3_nt: TGTGCCAGTAGTAAGGGTCTGGATGTGCTGTTTTTT

clone_size: NA
j_call: TRBJ2-7
d_call: TRBD2
v_call: TRBV11-3
cdr3_aa: CASSLVAGQAYEQYF
cdr3_nt: TGTGCCAGCAGCTTAGTAGCGGGGCAGGCCTACGAGCAGTACTTC

clone_size: few
j_call: TRBJ2-1
d_call: TRBD1
v_call: TRBV4-1
cdr3_aa: CASSPLGQGNNEQFF
cdr3_nt: TGCGCCAGCAGCCCTCTGGGACAGGGGAACAATGAGCAGTTCTTC

clone_size: few
j_call: TRBJ1-5
d_call: TRBD1
v_call: TRBV6-6
cdr3_aa: CASTNRDRANQPQHF
cdr3_nt: TGTGCCAGCACCAACCGGGACAGAGCCAATCAGCCCCAGCATTTT

clone_size: NA
j_call: TRBJ1-2
d_call: TRBD1
v_call: TRBV6-1
cdr3_aa: CASSEALTGSYGYTF
cdr3_nt: TGTGCCAGCAGTGAAGCGCTGACAGGGTCCTATGGCTACACCTTC

clone_size: once
j_call: TRBJ2-1
d_call: NA
v_call: TRBV5-1
cdr3_aa: CASSRDGTYNEQFF
cdr3_nt: TGCGCCAGCTCAAGGGATGGCACCTACAATGAGCAGTTCTTC

clone_size: NA
j_call: TRBJ2-1
d_call: NA
v_call: TRBV4-2
cdr3_aa: CASSLSLGHYNEQFF
cdr3_nt: TGTGCCAGCAGCCTATCACTGGGACACTACAATGAGCAGTTCTTC

clone_size: NA
j_call: TRBJ2-1
d_call: NA
v_call: TRBV7-2
cdr3_aa: CASSLFLDNEQFF
cdr3_nt: TGTGCCAGCAGCTTATTCTTAGACAATGAGCAGTTCTTC

clone_size: NA
j_call: TRBJ2-7
d_call: NA
v_call: TRBV6-2/TRBV6-3
cdr3_aa: CASSYGVSREGEQYF
cdr3_nt: TGTGCCAGCAGTTACGGGGTTAGCAGGGAAGGCGAGCAGTACTTC

clone_size: NA
j_call: TRBJ1-4
d_call: NA
v_call: TRBV2
cdr3_aa: CASSVEGFWEKLFF
cdr3_nt: TGTGCCAGCAGTGTTGAGGGTTTTTGGGAAAAACTGTTTTTT

clone_size: NA
j_call: TRBJ2-3
d_call: NA
v_call: TRBV27
cdr3_aa: CASSIMGTDTQYF
cdr3_nt: TGTGCCAGCAGTATCATGGGAACAGATACGCAGTATTTT

clone_size: NA
j_call: TRBJ1-1
d_call: TRBD1
v_call: TRBV18
cdr3_aa: CASSPGTAVAEAFF
cdr3_nt: TGTGCCAGCTCACCAGGGACAGCTGTCGCTGAAGCTTTCTTT

clone_size: NA
j_call: TRBJ2-2
d_call: TRBD1
v_call: TRBV2
cdr3_aa: CASSEQGARDTGELFF
cdr3_nt: TGTGCCAGCAGTGAACAGGGGGCGCGAGACACCGGGGAGCTGTTTTTT

clone_size: few
j_call: TRBJ2-3
d_call: NA
v_call: TRBV11-2
cdr3_aa: CASSLGGMTDTQYF
cdr3_nt: TGTGCCAGCAGCTTAGGTGGAATGACAGATACGCAGTATTTT